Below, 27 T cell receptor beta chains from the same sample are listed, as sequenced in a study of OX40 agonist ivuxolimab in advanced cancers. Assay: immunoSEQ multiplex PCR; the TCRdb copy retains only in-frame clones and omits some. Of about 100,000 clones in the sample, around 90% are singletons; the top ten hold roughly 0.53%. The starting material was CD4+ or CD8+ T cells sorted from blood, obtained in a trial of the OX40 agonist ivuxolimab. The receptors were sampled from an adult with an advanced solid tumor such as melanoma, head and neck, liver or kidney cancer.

CDR3 amino acids: CASRGVANYGYTF. DNA for the CDR3: TGTGCCAGCAGGGGGGTGGCCAACTATGGCTACACCTTC. The rearrangement joins TRBV7-9 to TRBJ1-2; a weak D match, TRBD1 (5 bases). The germline V gene has CDR1 SEHNR and CDR2 FQNEAQ (reference sequence). Deletions cut 6 bases from V and 2 bases from J, with 10 bases between. This CDR3 has 13 residues.

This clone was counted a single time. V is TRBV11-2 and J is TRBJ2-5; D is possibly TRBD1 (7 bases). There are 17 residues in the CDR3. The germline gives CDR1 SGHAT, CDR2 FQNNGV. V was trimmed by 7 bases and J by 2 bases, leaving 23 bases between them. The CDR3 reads CASTSPVLAGGQETQYF. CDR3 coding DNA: TGTGCCAGCACCTCGCCTGTGTTGGCAGGGGGGCAAGAGACCCAGTACTTC.

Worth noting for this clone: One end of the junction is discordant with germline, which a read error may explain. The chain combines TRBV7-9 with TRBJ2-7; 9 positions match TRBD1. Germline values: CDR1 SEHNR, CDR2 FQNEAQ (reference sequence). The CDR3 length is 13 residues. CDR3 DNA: TGTGCCAGCAGCTTAGGGGGGTGGGACAGGGTCGACTTC. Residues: CASSLGGWDRVDF.

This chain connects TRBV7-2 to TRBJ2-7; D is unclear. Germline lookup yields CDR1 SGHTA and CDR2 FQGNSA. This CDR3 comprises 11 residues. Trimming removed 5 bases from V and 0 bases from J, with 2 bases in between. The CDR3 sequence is CASSHSYEQYF. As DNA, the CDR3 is TGTGCCAGCAGCCACTCCTACGAGCAGTACTTC.

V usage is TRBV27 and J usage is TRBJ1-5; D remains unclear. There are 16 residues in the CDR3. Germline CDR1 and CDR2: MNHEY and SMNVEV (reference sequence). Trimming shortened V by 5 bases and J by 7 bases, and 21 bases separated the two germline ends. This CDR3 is CASSPTKLGYFQPQHF. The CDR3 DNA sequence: TGTGCCAGCAGTCCAACGAAGTTAGGGTATTTCCAGCCCCAGCATTTT.

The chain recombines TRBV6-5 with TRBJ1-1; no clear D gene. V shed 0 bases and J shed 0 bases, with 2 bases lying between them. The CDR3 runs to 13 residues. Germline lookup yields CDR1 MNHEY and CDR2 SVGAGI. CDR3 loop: CASSYSVNTEAFF. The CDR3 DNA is TGTGCCAGCAGTTACTCCGTGAACACTGAAGCTTTCTTT.

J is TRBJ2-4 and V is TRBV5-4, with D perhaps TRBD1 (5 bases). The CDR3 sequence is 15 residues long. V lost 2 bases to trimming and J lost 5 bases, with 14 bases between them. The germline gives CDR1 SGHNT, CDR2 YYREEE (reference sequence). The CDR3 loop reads CASSFLQGVQNIQYF. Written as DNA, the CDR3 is TGTGCCAGCAGCTTCCTCCAAGGGGTCCAAAACATTCAGTACTTC. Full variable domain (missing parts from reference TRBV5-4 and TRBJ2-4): ETGVTQSPTHLIKTRGQQVTLRCSSQSGHNTVSWYQQALGQGPQFIFQYYREEENGRGNFPPRFSGLQFPNYSSELNVNALELDDSALYLCASSFLQGVQNIQYFGAGTRLSVL.

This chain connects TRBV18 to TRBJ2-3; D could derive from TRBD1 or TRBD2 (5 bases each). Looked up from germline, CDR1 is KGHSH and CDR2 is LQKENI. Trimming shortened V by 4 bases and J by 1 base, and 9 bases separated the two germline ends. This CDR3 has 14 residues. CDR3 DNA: TGTGCCAGCTCACGGGACCTCGGCACAGATACGCAGTATTTT. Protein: CASSRDLGTDTQYF.

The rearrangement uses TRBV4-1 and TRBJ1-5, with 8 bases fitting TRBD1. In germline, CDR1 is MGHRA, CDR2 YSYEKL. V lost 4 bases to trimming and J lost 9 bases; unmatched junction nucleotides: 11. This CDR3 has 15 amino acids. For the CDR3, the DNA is TGCGCCAGCAGCCGAGGACAGGGCGGAAAGGGGCCCCAGCATTTT. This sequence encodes CASSRGQGGKGPQHF.

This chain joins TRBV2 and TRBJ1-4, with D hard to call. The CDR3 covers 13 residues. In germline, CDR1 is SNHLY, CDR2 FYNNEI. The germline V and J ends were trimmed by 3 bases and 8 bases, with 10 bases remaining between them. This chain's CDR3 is CASSDRLAEKLFF. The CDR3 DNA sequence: TGTGCCAGCAGTGATAGGCTAGCAGAAAAACTGTTTTTT.

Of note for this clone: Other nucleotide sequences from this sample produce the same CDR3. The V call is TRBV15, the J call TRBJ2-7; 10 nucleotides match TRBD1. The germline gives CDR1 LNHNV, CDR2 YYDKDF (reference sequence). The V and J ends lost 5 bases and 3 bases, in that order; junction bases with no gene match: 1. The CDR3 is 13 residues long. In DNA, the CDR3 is TGTGCCACCAGCCGGGACAGGGGCTACGAGCAGTACTTC. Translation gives CATSRDRGYEQYF.

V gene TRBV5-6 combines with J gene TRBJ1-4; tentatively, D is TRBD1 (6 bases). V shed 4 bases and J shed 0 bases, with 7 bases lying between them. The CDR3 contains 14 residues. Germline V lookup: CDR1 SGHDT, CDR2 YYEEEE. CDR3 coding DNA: TGTGCCAGCAGCCGGACAGCAACTAATGAAAAACTGTTTTTT. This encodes CASSRTATNEKLFF.

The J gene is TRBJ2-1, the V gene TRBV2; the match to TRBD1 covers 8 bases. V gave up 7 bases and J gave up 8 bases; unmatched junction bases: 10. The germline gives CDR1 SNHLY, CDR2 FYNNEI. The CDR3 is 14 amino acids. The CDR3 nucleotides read TGTGCCAGCATGGTAAACAGGGGGGAAGATGAGCAGTTCTTC. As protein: CASMVNRGEDEQFF.

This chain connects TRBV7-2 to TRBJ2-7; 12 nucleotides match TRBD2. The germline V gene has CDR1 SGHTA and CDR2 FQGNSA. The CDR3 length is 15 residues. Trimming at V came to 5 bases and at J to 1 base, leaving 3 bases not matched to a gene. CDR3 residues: CASSPGLAGSYEQYF. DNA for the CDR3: TGTGCCAGCAGCCCCGGACTAGCGGGATCCTACGAGCAGTACTTC. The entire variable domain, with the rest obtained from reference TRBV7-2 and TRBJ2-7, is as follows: GAGVSQSPSNKVTEKGKDVELRCDPISGHTALYWYRQSLGQGLEFLIYFQGNSAPDKSGLPSDRFSAERTGGSVSTLTIQRTQQEDSAVYLCASSPGLAGSYEQYFGPGTRLTVT.

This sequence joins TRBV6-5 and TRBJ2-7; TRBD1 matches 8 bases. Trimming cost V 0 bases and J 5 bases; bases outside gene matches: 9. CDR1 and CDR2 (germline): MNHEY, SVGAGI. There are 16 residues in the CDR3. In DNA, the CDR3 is TGTGCCAGCAGTTACTCTCCGACAGGGGCCACGGACGAGCAGTACTTC. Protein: CASSYSPTGATDEQYF.

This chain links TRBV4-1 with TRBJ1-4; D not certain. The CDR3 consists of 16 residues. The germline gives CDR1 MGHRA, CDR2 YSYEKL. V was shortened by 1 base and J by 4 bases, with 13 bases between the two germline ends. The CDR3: CASSQVGQAINEKLFF. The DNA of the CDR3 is TGCGCCAGCAGCCAAGTCGGGCAGGCGATTAATGAAAAACTGTTTTTT.

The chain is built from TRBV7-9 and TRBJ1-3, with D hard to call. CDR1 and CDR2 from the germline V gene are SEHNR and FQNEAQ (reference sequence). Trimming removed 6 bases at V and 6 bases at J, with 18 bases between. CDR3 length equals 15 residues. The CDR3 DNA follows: TGTGCCAGCAGTCGAGACGGTGTCAGGTTAAACACCATATATTTT. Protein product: CASSRDGVRLNTIYF.

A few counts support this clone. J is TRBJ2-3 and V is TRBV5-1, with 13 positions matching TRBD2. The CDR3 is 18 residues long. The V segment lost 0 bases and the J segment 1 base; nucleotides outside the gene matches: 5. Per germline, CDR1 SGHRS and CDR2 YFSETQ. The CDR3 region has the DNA TGCGCCAGCAGCTTGGGGACTAGCGGGAGCGTTGGCACAGATACGCAGTATTTT. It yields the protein CASSLGTSGSVGTDTQYF.

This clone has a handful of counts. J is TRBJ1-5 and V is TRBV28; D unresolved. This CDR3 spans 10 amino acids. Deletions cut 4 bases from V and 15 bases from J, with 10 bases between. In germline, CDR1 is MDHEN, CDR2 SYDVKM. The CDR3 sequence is CASSSRRVHF. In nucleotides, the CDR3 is TGTGCCAGCAGTTCACGACGGGTGCATTTT.

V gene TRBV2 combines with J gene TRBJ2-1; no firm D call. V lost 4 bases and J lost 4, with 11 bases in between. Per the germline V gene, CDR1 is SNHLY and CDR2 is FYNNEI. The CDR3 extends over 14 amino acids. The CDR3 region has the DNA TGTGCCAGCAGTGCGAGATTTCCATACAATGAGCAGTTCTTC. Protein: CASSARFPYNEQFF.

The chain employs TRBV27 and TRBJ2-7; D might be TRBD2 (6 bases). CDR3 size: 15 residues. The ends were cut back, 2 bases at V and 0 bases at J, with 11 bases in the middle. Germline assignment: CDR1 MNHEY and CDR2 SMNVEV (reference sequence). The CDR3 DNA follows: TGTGCCAGCAGTTTACGCGGGGTGGGCTCCTACGAGCAGTACTTC. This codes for CASSLRGVGSYEQYF.

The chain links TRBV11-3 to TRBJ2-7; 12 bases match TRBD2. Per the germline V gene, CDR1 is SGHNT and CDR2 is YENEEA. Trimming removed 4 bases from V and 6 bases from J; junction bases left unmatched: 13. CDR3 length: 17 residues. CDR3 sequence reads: CASSSYRTSGMELEQYF. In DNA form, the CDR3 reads TGTGCCAGCAGCTCCTACCGGACTAGCGGGATGGAGCTCGAGCAGTACTTC.

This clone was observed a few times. CDR3 loop: CSARQDRGYTF. The CDR3 coding sequence is TGCAGTGCCCGGCAGGATAGGGGCTACACCTTC. V gene TRBV20-1 combines with J gene TRBJ1-2, with no clear D. The CDR3 loop spans 11 amino acids. CDR1 and CDR2 (germline): DFQATT, SNEGSKA (reference sequence). With 6 bases removed from V and 8 bases from J, the gap between germline ends came to 13 bases.

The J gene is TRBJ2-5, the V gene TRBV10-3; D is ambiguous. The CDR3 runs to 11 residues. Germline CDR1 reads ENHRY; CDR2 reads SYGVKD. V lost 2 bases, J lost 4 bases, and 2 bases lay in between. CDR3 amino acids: CAISERETQYF. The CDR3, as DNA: TGTGCCATCAGTGAGAGAGAGACCCAGTACTTC.

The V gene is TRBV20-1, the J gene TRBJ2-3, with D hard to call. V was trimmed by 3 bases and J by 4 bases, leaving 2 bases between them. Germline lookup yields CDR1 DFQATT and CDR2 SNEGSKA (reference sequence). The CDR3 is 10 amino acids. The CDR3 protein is CSARPDTQYF. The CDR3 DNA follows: TGCAGTGCTAGGCCAGATACGCAGTATTTT.

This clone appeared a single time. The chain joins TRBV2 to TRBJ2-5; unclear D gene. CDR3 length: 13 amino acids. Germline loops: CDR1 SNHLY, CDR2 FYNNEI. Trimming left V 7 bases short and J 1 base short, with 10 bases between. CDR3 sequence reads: CASMIQIQETQYF. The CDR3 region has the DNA TGTGCCAGCATGATCCAGATCCAAGAGACCCAGTACTTC.

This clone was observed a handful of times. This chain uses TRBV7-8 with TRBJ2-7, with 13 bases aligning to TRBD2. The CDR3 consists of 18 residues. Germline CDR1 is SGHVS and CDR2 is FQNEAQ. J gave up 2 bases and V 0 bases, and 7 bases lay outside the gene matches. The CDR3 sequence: CASSLARRLAGGAYEQYF. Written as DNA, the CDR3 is TGTGCCAGCAGCTTAGCGCGAAGACTAGCGGGAGGAGCCTACGAGCAGTACTTC. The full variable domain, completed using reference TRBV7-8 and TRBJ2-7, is GAGVSQSPRYKVAKRGQDVALRCDPISGHVSLFWYQQALGQGPEFLTYFQNEAQLDKSGLPSDRFFAERPEGSVSTLKIQRTQQEDSAVYLCASSLARRLAGGAYEQYFGPGTRLTVT.